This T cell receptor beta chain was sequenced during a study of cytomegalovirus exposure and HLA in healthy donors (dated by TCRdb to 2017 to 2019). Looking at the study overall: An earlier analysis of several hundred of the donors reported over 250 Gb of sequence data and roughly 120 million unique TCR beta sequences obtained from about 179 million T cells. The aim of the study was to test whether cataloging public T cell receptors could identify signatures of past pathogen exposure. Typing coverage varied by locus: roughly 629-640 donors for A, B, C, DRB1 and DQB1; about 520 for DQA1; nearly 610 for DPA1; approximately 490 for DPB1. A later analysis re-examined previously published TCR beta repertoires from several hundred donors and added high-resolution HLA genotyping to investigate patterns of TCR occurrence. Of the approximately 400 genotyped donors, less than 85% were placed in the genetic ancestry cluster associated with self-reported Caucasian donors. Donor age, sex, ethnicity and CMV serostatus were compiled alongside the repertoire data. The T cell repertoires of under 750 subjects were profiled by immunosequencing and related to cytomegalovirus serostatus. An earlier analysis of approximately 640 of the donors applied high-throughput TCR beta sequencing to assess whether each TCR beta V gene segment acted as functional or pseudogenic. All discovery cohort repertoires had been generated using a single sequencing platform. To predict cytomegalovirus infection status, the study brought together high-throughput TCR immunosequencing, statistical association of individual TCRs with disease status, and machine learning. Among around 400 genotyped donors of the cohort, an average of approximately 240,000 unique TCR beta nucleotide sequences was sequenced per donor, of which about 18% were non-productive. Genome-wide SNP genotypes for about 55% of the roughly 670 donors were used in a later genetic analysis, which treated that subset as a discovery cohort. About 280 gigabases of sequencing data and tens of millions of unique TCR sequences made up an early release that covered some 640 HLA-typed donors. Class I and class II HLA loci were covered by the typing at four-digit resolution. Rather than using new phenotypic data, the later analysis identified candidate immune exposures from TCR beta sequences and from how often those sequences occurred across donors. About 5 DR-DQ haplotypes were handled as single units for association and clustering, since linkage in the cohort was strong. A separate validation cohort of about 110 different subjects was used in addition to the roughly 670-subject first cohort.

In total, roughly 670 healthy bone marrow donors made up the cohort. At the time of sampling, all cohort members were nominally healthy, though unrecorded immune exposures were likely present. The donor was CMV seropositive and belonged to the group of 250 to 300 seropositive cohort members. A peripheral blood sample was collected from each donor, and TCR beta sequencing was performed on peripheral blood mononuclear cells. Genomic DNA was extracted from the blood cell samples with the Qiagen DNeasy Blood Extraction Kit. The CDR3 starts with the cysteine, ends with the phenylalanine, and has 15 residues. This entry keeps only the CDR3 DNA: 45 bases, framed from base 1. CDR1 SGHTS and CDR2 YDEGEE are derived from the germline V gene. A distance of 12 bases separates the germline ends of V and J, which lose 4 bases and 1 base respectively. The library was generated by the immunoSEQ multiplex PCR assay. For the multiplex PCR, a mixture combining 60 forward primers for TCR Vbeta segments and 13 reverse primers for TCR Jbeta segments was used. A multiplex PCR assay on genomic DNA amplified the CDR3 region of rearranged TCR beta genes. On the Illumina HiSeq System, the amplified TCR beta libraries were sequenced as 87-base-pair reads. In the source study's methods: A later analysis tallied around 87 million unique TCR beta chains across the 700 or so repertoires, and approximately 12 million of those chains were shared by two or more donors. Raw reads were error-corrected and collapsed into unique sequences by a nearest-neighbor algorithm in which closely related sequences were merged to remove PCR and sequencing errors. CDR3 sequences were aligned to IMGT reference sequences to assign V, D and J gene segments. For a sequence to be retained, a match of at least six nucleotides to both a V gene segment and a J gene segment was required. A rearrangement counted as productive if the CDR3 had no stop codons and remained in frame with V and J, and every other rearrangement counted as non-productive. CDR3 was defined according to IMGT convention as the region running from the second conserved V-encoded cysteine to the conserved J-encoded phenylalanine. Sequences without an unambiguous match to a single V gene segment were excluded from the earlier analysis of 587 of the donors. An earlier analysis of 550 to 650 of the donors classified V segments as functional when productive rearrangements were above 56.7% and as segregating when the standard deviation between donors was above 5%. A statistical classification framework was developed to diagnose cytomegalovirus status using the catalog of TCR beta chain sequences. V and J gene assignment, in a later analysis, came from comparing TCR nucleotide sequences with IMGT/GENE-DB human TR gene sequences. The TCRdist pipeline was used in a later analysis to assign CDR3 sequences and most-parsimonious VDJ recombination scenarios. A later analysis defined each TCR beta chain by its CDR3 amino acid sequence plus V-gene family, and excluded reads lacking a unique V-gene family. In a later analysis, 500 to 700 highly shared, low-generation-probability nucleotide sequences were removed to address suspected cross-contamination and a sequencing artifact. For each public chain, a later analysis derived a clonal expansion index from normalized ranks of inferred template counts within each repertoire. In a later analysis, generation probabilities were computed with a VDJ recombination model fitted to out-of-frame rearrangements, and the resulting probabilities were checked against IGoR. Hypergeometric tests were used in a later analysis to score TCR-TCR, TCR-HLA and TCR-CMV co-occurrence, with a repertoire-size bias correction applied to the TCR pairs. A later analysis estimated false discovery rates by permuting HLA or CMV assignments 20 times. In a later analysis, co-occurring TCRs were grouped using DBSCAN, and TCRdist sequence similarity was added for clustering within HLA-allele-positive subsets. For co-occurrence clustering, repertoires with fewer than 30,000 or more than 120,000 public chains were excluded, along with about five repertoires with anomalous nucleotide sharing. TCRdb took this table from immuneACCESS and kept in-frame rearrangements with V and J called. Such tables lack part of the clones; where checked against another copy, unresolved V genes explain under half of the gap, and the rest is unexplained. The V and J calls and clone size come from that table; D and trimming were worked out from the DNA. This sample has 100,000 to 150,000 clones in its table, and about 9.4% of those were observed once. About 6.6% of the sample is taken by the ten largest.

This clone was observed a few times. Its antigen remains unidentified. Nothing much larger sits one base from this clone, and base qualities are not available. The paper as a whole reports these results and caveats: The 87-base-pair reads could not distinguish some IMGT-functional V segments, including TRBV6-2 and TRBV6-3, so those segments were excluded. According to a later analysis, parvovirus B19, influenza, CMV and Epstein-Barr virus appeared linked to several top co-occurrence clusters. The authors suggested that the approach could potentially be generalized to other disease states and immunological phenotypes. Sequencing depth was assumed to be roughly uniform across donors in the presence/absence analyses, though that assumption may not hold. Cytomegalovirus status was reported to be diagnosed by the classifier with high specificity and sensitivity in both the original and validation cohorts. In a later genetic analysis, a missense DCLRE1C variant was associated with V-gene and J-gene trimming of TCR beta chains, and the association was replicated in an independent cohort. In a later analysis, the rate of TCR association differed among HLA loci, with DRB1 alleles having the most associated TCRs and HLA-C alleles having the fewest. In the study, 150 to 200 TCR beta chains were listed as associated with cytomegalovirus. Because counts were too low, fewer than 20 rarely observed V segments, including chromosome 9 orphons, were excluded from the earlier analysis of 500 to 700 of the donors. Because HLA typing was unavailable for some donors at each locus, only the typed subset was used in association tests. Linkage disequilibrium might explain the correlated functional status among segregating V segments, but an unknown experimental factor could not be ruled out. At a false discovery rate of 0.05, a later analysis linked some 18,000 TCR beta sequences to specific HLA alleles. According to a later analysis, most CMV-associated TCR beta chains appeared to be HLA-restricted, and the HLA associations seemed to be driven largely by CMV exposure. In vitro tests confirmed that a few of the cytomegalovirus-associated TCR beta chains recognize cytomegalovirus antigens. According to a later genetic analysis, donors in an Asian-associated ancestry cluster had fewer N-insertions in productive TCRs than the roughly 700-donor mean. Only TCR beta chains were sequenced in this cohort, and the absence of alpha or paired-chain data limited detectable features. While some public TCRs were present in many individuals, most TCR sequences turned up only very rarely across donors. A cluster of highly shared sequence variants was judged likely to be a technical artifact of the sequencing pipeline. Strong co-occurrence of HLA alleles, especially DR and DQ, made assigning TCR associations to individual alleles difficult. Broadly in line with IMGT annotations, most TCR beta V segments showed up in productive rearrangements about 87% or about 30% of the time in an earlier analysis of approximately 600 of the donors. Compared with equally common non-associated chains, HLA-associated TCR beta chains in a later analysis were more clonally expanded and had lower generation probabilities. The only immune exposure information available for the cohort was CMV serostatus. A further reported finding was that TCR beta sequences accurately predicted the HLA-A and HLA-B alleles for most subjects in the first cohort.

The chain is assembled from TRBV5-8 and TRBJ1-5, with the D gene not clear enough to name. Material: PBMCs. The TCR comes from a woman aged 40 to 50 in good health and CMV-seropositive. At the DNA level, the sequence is TGTGCCAGCAGCCGCGAGGTTGGAAGCAATCAGCCCCAGCATTTT. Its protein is CASSREVGSNQPQHF.